This TCR beta chain was documented in a study of blood T cell repertoires in COVID-19. Looking at the study overall: The United States, Italy and Spain supplied acute and convalescent COVID-19 samples. Sample material is recorded as cDNA or gDNA derived from T cells, B-cell-depleted T cells, or PBMCs.

Seattle researchers signed up patients amid active infection and tracked them longitudinally. J lost 4 bases, V lost 1 base, and 4 bases had no gene match. The CDR3 has 15 residues. Per germline, CDR1 LGHNA and CDR2 YNFKEQ. Authors' methods: Amplification of reference gene primers provided the estimated nucleated cell counts. The assay was immunoSEQ multiplex PCR, and TCRdb's table has in-frame clones only and misses some. V and J calls and clone size are as listed in that table; D and trimming were resolved from the DNA. The data show 330,000 or so clones, roughly 87% seen once. V is TRBV4-2 and J is TRBJ2-1; 7 bases line up with TRBD2. The sample was peripheral blood. The receptor comes from a woman in her fifties or sixties with COVID-19, enrolled during active disease. The CDR3 DNA follows: TGTGCCAGCAGCCAAGCAACTAGCGTTTACAATGAGCAGTTCTTC. It is translated as CASSQATSVYNEQFF.